Listed below are T cell receptor beta chains from one sample, sequenced in a study of Graves' ophthalmopathy and Graves' hyperthyroidism. Via MiXCR, TCRdb re-called the multiplex PCR reads, giving one row per CDR3 protein. The sample comprises about 370,000 distinct CDR3 sequences, about a sixth of which are singletons, and around 1.6% rests with the top ten. Sequenced sample: peripheral blood. Receptors originate from a woman under 30 with Graves' ophthalmopathy. CDR3s include the opening cysteine and the closing phenylalanine or tryptophan. The D gene is left open where the match is weak. Expanded clones are given a class, and other clones once, few, many or no size at all.

j_gene: TRBJ1-2; d_gene: -; abundance: many; len: 14; v_gene: TRBV7-2; CDR3nt: TGTGCCAGCAGCCTGGACCGGACCGTTATGGGCTACACCTTC; CDR3aa: CASSLDRTVMGYTF
j_gene: TRBJ1-1; d_gene: -; abundance: many; len: 15; v_gene: TRBV27; CDR3nt: TGTGCCAGCAGGACCTTTGGGTACATGAACACTGAAGCTTTCTTT; CDR3aa: CASRTFGYMNTEAFF
j_gene: TRBJ2-5; d_gene: TRBD2; abundance: many; len: 14; v_gene: TRBV20-1; CDR3nt: TGCAGTGCCCGAATGGGCGGGAGCTTGAAGACCCAGTACTTC; CDR3aa: CSARMGGSLKTQYF
j_gene: TRBJ1-2; d_gene: TRBD1; abundance: many; len: 14; v_gene: TRBV30; CDR3nt: TGTGCCTGGAGTAGACAGGGGTTTGTTGGTGGCTACACCTTC; CDR3aa: CAWSRQGFVGGYTF
j_gene: TRBJ1-2; d_gene: TRBD1; abundance: many; len: 14; v_gene: TRBV7-9; CDR3nt: TGTGCCAGCAGCTGGGACAGGGGTCACTATGGCTACACCTTC; CDR3aa: CASSWDRGHYGYTF
j_gene: TRBJ1-1; d_gene: -; abundance: many; len: 14; v_gene: TRBV10-3; CDR3nt: TGTGCCATCAGCCTACAGGGCCCGGGGACTGAAGCTTTCTTT; CDR3aa: CAISLQGPGTEAFF
j_gene: TRBJ1-1; d_gene: TRBD1; abundance: -; len: 15; v_gene: TRBV12-3/TRBV12-4; CDR3nt: TGTGCCAGCAGCCGGGGACAGGGGAGGAACACTGAAGCTTTCTTT; CDR3aa: CASSRGQGRNTEAFF
j_gene: TRBJ2-7; d_gene: -; abundance: many; len: 14; v_gene: TRBV14; CDR3nt: TGTGCCAGCAGCCGGGGCGGGGCGCCCCACGAGCAGTACTTC; CDR3aa: CASSRGGAPHEQYF
j_gene: TRBJ1-4; d_gene: -; abundance: many; len: 12; v_gene: TRBV11-2; CDR3nt: TGTGCCAGCAGCTTACGTGGTGAAAAACTGTTTTTT; CDR3aa: CASSLRGEKLFF
j_gene: TRBJ2-7; d_gene: -; abundance: -; len: 11; v_gene: TRBV28; CDR3nt: TGTGCCAGCATGGGACACGGCGAGCAGTACTTC; CDR3aa: CASMGHGEQYF
j_gene: TRBJ2-3; d_gene: TRBD2; abundance: many; len: 14; v_gene: TRBV6-1; CDR3nt: TGTGCCAGCTATCTCGCGGGGGGGTTGGATACGCAGTATTTT; CDR3aa: CASYLAGGLDTQYF
j_gene: TRBJ2-7; d_gene: TRBD2; abundance: many; len: 16; v_gene: TRBV11-2; CDR3nt: TGTGCCAGCAGCTTAGAACTAGCGGGAGGGGCCTACGAGCAGTACTTC; CDR3aa: CASSLELAGGAYEQYF
j_gene: TRBJ1-1; d_gene: TRBD1; abundance: many; len: 16; v_gene: TRBV5-1; CDR3nt: TGCGCCAGCAGCTGGACAGGGTCCCTACCGTGGACTGAAGCTTTCTTT; CDR3aa: CASSWTGSLPWTEAFF
j_gene: TRBJ1-1; d_gene: -; abundance: many; len: 14; v_gene: TRBV12-3/TRBV12-4; CDR3nt: TGTGCCAGCAGTTTCAAGGGCGCGAACACTGAAGCTTTCTTT; CDR3aa: CASSFKGANTEAFF
j_gene: TRBJ2-3; d_gene: TRBD1; abundance: many; len: 14; v_gene: TRBV12-3/TRBV12-4; CDR3nt: TGTGCCAGCAGTTTGGACAGGCCTTGGGATACGCAGTATTTT; CDR3aa: CASSLDRPWDTQYF
j_gene: TRBJ1-3; d_gene: -; abundance: many; len: 14; v_gene: TRBV7-9; CDR3nt: TGTGCCAGCAGCTTTCCGTTGTCCCCGAACACCATATATTTT; CDR3aa: CASSFPLSPNTIYF
j_gene: TRBJ1-5; d_gene: -; abundance: many; len: 16; v_gene: TRBV2; CDR3nt: TGTGCCAGCAGTCTACGACCGGTAACCGAGCATCAGCCCCAGCATTTT; CDR3aa: CASSLRPVTEHQPQHF
j_gene: TRBJ2-5; d_gene: TRBD2; abundance: -; len: 16; v_gene: TRBV15; CDR3nt: TGTGCCACCAGCACCCCGGGACTAGCGGACCAAGAGACCCAGTACTTC; CDR3aa: CATSTPGLADQETQYF
j_gene: TRBJ2-5; d_gene: TRBD1; abundance: many; len: 14; v_gene: TRBV13; CDR3nt: TGTGCCAGCAGCTTCCCCCGGACAGGGGGGACCCAGTACTTC; CDR3aa: CASSFPRTGGTQYF
j_gene: TRBJ1-2; d_gene: -; abundance: many; len: 15; v_gene: TRBV30; CDR3nt: TGTGCCTGGAGTCGACCGGACCCACGGTGGGGTGGCTACACCTTC; CDR3aa: CAWSRPDPRWGGYTF
j_gene: TRBJ2-7; d_gene: -; abundance: many; len: 14; v_gene: TRBV27; CDR3nt: TGTGCCAGCCGTATGGACAGTTACTCCTACGAGCAGTACTTC; CDR3aa: CASRMDSYSYEQYF
j_gene: TRBJ1-2; d_gene: -; abundance: many; len: 13; v_gene: TRBV28; CDR3nt: TGTGCCAGCAGTCTAGACATAGGTCGAGGCTACACCTTC; CDR3aa: CASSLDIGRGYTF
j_gene: TRBJ1-1; d_gene: TRBD1; abundance: -; len: 15; v_gene: TRBV10-3; CDR3nt: TGTGCCACCGCTTTACACGGGACAGGGGACACTGAAGCTTTCTTT; CDR3aa: CATALHGTGDTEAFF
j_gene: TRBJ2-3; d_gene: -; abundance: many; len: 15; v_gene: TRBV6-1; CDR3nt: TGTGCCAGCAGGGGGGACCTCCGAAGGGTAGATACGCAGTATTTT; CDR3aa: CASRGDLRRVDTQYF
j_gene: TRBJ2-7; d_gene: -; abundance: -; len: 13; v_gene: TRBV27; CDR3nt: TGTGCCAGCAGTTCTGTAACAACGTACGAGCAGTACTTC; CDR3aa: CASSSVTTYEQYF
j_gene: TRBJ2-2; d_gene: TRBD1; abundance: many; len: 14; v_gene: TRBV6-2/TRBV6-3; CDR3nt: TGTGCCAGCAGACAGGGGGGCGTCTACGGGGAGCTGTTTTTT; CDR3aa: CASRQGGVYGELFF
j_gene: TRBJ1-1; d_gene: TRBD1; abundance: -; len: 19; v_gene: TRBV6-2/TRBV6-3; CDR3nt: TGTGCCAGCAGTTACTCGACGTCTGGCAGGGGGCTAAGGGACACTGAAGCTTTCTTT; CDR3aa: CASSYSTSGRGLRDTEAFF
j_gene: TRBJ2-2; d_gene: -; abundance: many; len: 16; v_gene: TRBV19; CDR3nt: TGTGCCAGCACCTCTACCTTTGGAGGGAACACCGGGGAGCTGTTTTTT; CDR3aa: CASTSTFGGNTGELFF
j_gene: TRBJ1-1; d_gene: -; abundance: once; len: 13; v_gene: TRBV9; CDR3nt: TGTGCCAGCAGCGGGACCCAGGGTACTGAAGCTTTCTTT; CDR3aa: CASSGTQGTEAFF
j_gene: TRBJ2-5; d_gene: -; abundance: many; len: 13; v_gene: TRBV29-1; CDR3nt: TGCAGCGTTGAGGCACCGTACCAAGAGACCCAGTACTTC; CDR3aa: CSVEAPYQETQYF
j_gene: TRBJ1-5; d_gene: -; abundance: many; len: 13; v_gene: TRBV19; CDR3nt: TGTGCCAGTAGCCAAGAGAGTAATCAGCCCCAGCATTTT; CDR3aa: CASSQESNQPQHF
j_gene: TRBJ1-1; d_gene: -; abundance: many; len: 14; v_gene: TRBV5-1; CDR3nt: TGCGCCAGCAGCTTGGTCAGGGGGAACACTGAAGCTTTCTTT; CDR3aa: CASSLVRGNTEAFF
j_gene: TRBJ1-5; d_gene: TRBD1; abundance: many; len: 17; v_gene: TRBV20-1; CDR3nt: TGCAGTGCTAGAGTCCCCGGGGGGCAGGGGGCGATTCAGCCCCAGCATTTT; CDR3aa: CSARVPGGQGAIQPQHF
j_gene: TRBJ2-7; d_gene: -; abundance: many; len: 13; v_gene: TRBV20-1; CDR3nt: TGCAGTGCTAGCGAGGTATTCTCCTACGAGCAGTACTTC; CDR3aa: CSASEVFSYEQYF
j_gene: TRBJ1-2; d_gene: -; abundance: once; len: 15; v_gene: TRBV27; CDR3nt: TGTGCCAGCAGTTTTAGTTTTGGTGCAGGGTATGGCTACACCTTC; CDR3aa: CASSFSFGAGYGYTF
j_gene: TRBJ1-1; d_gene: -; abundance: many; len: 14; v_gene: TRBV24-1; CDR3nt: TGTGCCACCAGTGCCCCTCAGGAAAACACTGAAGCTTTCTTT; CDR3aa: CATSAPQENTEAFF
j_gene: TRBJ2-4; d_gene: -; abundance: many; len: 12; v_gene: TRBV20-1; CDR3nt: TGCAGTGCGGATACAGGGTCAAACATTCAGTACTTC; CDR3aa: CSADTGSNIQYF
j_gene: TRBJ1-1; d_gene: TRBD1; abundance: many; len: 17; v_gene: TRBV7-9; CDR3nt: TGTGCCAGCAGCCATGACAGGGATCGTCCAGGTATAACTGAAGCTTTCTTT; CDR3aa: CASSHDRDRPGITEAFF
j_gene: TRBJ2-5; d_gene: -; abundance: -; len: 16; v_gene: TRBV11-1; CDR3nt: TGTGCCAGCAGCTTAGCCCAGGGTGTTCCTGTTGGGACCCAGTACTTC; CDR3aa: CASSLAQGVPVGTQYF
j_gene: TRBJ2-5; d_gene: -; abundance: many; len: 13; v_gene: TRBV20-1; CDR3nt: TGCAGTGCCCTTTCCGGGATCCAAGAGACCCAGTACTTC; CDR3aa: CSALSGIQETQYF
j_gene: TRBJ1-2; d_gene: -; abundance: few; len: 14; v_gene: TRBV6-2/TRBV6-3; CDR3nt: TGTGCCAGCAGTTCCGACAGAGCTAACTATGGCTACACCTTC; CDR3aa: CASSSDRANYGYTF
j_gene: TRBJ1-1; d_gene: TRBD1; abundance: many; len: 12; v_gene: TRBV20-1; CDR3nt: TGCAGTGCTCCCCGACAGGGAATAGCGGCTTTCTTT; CDR3aa: CSAPRQGIAAFF
j_gene: TRBJ2-5; d_gene: TRBD1; abundance: many; len: 15; v_gene: TRBV7-9; CDR3nt: TGTGCCAGCAGCTTAGACAGGGGACCTGGGGAGACCCAGTACTTC; CDR3aa: CASSLDRGPGETQYF
j_gene: TRBJ2-2; d_gene: TRBD2; abundance: many; len: 16; v_gene: TRBV7-2; CDR3nt: TGTGCCAGCAGCTTACGCGGGAGAGTTGAGACCGGGGAGCTGTTTTTT; CDR3aa: CASSLRGRVETGELFF
j_gene: TRBJ1-2; d_gene: TRBD1; abundance: many; len: 16; v_gene: TRBV28; CDR3nt: TGTGCCAGCAGCCAGATCAGCGCAGGGGGCAACTATGGCTACACCTTC; CDR3aa: CASSQISAGGNYGYTF
j_gene: TRBJ2-7; d_gene: -; abundance: -; len: 14; v_gene: TRBV28; CDR3nt: TGTGCCAGCAGTTCCCCCCCGCTCTCCTACGAGCAGTACTTC; CDR3aa: CASSSPPLSYEQYF
j_gene: TRBJ1-1; d_gene: TRBD1; abundance: many; len: 15; v_gene: TRBV7-9; CDR3nt: TGTGCCAGCAGCTTAGGGGGACAGGGGGGTGCTGAAGCTTTCTTT; CDR3aa: CASSLGGQGGAEAFF
j_gene: TRBJ2-7; d_gene: -; abundance: many; len: 11; v_gene: TRBV5-1; CDR3nt: TGCGCCAGCACCCTGGGAGGCGAGCAGTACTTC; CDR3aa: CASTLGGEQYF
j_gene: TRBJ2-7; d_gene: -; abundance: many; len: 14; v_gene: TRBV6-2/TRBV6-3; CDR3nt: TGTGCCAGCAGTTACGACGGGCAGAACTACGAGCAGTACTTC; CDR3aa: CASSYDGQNYEQYF
j_gene: TRBJ1-5; d_gene: TRBD1; abundance: many; len: 16; v_gene: TRBV6-2/TRBV6-3; CDR3nt: TGTGCCAGCAGTTACCCCCGACAGGGGGCACGGCAGCCCCAGCATTTT; CDR3aa: CASSYPRQGARQPQHF
j_gene: TRBJ2-5; d_gene: -; abundance: many; len: 16; v_gene: TRBV13; CDR3nt: TGTGCCAGCAGCTCTCTATTGACACCGAACCCGGAGACCCAGTACTTC; CDR3aa: CASSSLLTPNPETQYF